This entry is about one T cell receptor (beta chain). Antigen: not known. This entry comes from a study of Ad26.COV2.S vaccination and SARS-CoV-2 variants. Study-level background: This donor came from the COV1001 trial of Ad26.COV2.S. By the intramuscular route, Ad26.COV2.S was given once, or twice 56 days apart.

General study points: It was reported that spike-specific CD8+ and CD4+ T cell responses were substantially broad after vaccination.

The germline V gene encodes CDR1 MNHEY and CDR2 SMNVEV (reference sequence). The CDR3 length is 13 residues. Germline trimming cut 4 bases from V and 10 bases from J; bases unmatched to any gene: 7. Treatment here: some 20 received Ad26.COV2.S at low or high dose, single or two shots; 5 received placebo; per-sample allocation not given. Sampling was performed 63 days after the first vaccine or placebo injection. Expression of Wuhan-strain SARS-CoV-2 spike came from the Ad26 vector that formed the vaccine. The table came from immunoSEQ multiplex PCR; TCRdb's copy has only in-frame clones and leaves some out. The table includes 440,000 or so clones, about 92% detected once.

The source material was peripheral blood, sampled in a trial of Ad26.COV2.S vaccine versus placebo. This rearrangement joins TRBV27 to TRBJ1-1; 9 bases match TRBD1. This receptor was obtained from a person aged 18-65 years who received the Ad26.COV2.S COVID-19 vaccine or a placebo. In DNA form, the CDR3 reads TGTGCCAGCAGTTCAGGACAGGGGCTATCAGCTTTCTTT. Protein sequence: CASSSGQGLSAFF.